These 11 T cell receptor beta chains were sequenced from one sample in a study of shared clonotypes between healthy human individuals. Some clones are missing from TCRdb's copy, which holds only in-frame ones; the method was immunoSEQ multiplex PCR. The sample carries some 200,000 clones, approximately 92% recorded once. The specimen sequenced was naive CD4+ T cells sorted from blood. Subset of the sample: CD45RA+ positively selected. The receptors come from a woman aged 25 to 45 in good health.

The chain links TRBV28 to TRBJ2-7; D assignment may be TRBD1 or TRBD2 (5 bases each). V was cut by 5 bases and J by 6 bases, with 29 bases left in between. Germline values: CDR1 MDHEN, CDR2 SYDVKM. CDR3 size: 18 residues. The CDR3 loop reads CASSLRTRVAGTPSEQYF. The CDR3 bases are TGTGCCAGCAGTCTCCGCACCCGGGTAGCTGGGACCCCGAGCGAGCAGTACTTC.

The CDR3 DNA is TGTGCCATTCCGGGACAGACCAAAAAAAACTATGGCTACACCTTC. Amino acids: CAIPGQTKKNYGYTF. The V and J genes are TRBV7-9 and TRBJ1-2; 7 bases fit TRBD1. V was pared by 10 bases and J by 2 bases, with 13 bases of the junction left unmatched. The germline gives CDR1 SEHNR, CDR2 FQNEAQ (reference sequence). This CDR3 spans 15 amino acids.

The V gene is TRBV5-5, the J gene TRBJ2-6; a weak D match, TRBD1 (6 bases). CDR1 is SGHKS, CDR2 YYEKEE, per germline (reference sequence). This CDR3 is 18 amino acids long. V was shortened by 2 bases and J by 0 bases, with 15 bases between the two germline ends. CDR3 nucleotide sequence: TGTGCCAGCAGCTTATACCGGGACACCCGCTCTGGGGCCAACGTCCTGACTTTC. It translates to CASSLYRDTRSGANVLTF.

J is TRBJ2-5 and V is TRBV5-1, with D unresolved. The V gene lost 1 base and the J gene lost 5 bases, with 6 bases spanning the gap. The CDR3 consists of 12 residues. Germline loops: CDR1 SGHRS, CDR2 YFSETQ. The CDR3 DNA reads TGCGCCAGCAGCTTGTTGAGTGAGACCCAGTACTTC. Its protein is CASSLLSETQYF.

This CDR3 reads CASSEDRGVETQYF. CDR3 DNA: TGTGCCAGCAGTGAAGACCGGGGGGTTGAGACCCAGTACTTC. The V and J genes are TRBV2 and TRBJ2-5; 7 nucleotides agree with TRBD2. Per the germline V gene, CDR1 is SNHLY and CDR2 is FYNNEI. J was trimmed by 5 bases and V by 1 base; bases with no gene match: 4. This CDR3 region has 14 residues.

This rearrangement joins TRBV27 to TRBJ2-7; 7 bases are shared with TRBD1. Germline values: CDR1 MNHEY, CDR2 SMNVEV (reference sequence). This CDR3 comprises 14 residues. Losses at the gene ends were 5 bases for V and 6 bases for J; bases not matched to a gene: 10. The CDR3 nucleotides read TGTGCCAGCAGTGCCCGACAGGGTCTAGCCGAGCAGTACTTC. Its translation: CASSARQGLAEQYF.

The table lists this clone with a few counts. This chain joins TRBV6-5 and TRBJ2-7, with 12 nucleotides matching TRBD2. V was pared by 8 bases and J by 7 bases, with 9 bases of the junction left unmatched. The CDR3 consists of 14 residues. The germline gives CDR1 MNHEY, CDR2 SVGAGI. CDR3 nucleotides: TGTGCCAGCCTGGCTAGCGGGAGGGGAAATGAGCAGTACTTC. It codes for CASLASGRGNEQYF.

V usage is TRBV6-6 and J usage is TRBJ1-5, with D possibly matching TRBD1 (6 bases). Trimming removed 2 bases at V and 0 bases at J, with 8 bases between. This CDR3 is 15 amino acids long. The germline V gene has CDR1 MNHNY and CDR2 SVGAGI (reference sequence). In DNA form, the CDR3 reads TGTGCCAGCAGTTACGGGACAAATAGCAATCAGCCCCAGCATTTT. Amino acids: CASSYGTNSNQPQHF.

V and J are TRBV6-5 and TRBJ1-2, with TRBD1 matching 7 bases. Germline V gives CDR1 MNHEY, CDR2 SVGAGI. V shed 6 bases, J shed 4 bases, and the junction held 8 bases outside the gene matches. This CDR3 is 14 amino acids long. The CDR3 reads CASSGRDRLYGYTF. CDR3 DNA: TGTGCCAGCAGCGGACGGGACAGACTCTATGGCTACACCTTC.

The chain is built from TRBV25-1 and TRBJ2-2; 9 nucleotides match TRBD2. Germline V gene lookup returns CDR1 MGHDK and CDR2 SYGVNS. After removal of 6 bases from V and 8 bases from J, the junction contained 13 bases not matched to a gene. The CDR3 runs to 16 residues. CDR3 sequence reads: CASSRAGREGLGELFF. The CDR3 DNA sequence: TGTGCCAGCAGCAGGGCGGGGCGGGAGGGCCTTGGGGAGCTGTTTTTT.

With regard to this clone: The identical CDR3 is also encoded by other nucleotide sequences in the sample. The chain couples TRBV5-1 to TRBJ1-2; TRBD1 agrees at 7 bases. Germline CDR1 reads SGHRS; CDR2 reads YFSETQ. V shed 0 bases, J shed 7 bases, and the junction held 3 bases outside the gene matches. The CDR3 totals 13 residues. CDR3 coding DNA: TGCGCCAGCAGCTTGGGACAGGGCGGTGGCTACACCTTC. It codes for CASSLGQGGGYTF.